This is a list of T cell receptor beta chains from one sample in a study of blood T cell repertoires in COVID-19. The protocol was immunoSEQ multiplex PCR, while the TCRdb copy is restricted to in-frame clones and leaves out a portion. This table holds roughly 100,000 clones, 81% found once. The source material was peripheral blood. The receptor set was obtained from an elderly man with acute or convalescent COVID-19. The conserved cysteine and the conserved F or W are not part of the CDR3 here. Each record gives: V gene, J gene, CDR3 protein.

>TRBV30|TRBJ2-6
AWSVGRGGRAFSGANVLT
>TRBV7-3|TRBJ1-2
ASSQRWGTDIYGYT
>TRBV5-1|TRBJ1-2
ASSSTTVLYGYT
>TRBV2|TRBJ1-1
ASRGHGTEAF
>TRBV29-1|TRBJ1-2
SVWTGQDHT
>TRBV3-1/TRBV3-2|TRBJ1-1
ASSQGQGGAF
>TRBV18|TRBJ2-4
ASSPQGVWTKNIQY
>TRBV10-1|TRBJ2-5
ASSDGGPEQTQY
>TRBV29-1|TRBJ1-2
SVEAVQGGLNYGYT
>TRBV4-2|TRBJ1-2
ASSQDAGGAFYGYT
>TRBV7-9|TRBJ2-7
ASSRAYEQY
>TRBV7-9|TRBJ2-3
ASSLGTSGITDTQY
>TRBV6-2/TRBV6-3|TRBJ2-5
ASSGTSGRSQTQY
>TRBV10-3|TRBJ1-4
AISGGTNEKLF
>TRBV7-9|TRBJ1-5
ASSLGGDNQPQH
>TRBV5-1|TRBJ1-3
ASSLVEGNTIY
>TRBV19|TRBJ1-5
ASSTGTGRWGNQPQH
>TRBV15|TRBJ2-7
ATSRDRGWQGSSYEQY
>TRBV6-2/TRBV6-3|TRBJ2-5
ASSYNGGQGETQY
>TRBV3-1/TRBV3-2|TRBJ1-2
ASSRDRGLGYT
>TRBV24-1|TRBJ2-3
ATSDFRHTDTQY
>TRBV7-2|TRBJ2-1
ASSLAGGISYNEQF
>TRBV28|TRBJ1-5
ASRHGTLHQPQH